The subject of this entry is one T cell receptor (beta chain). Its antigen is currently unknown. Trimming stripped 1 base from V and 7 bases from J, with 13 bases between. The germline CDR1 and CDR2 sequences are SGHTA and FQGNSA. The CDR3 is made up of 14 amino acids. These data are taken from a study of beta chain features in type 1 diabetes. The study, taken as a whole, reports: When VDJ junctions were examined, type 1 diabetes patients showed fewer insertions and more deletions.

One heparinised blood draw, averaging about 100 mL, came from each donor. Sorted populations all had greater than 98% purity. Expressed TCRB transcripts were sequenced because the entire RNA isolate underwent reverse transcription. Sequencing of naive, central memory and regulatory T cell samples gave an average of about 3.57 million reads. Only in-frame clones appear in the TCRdb table, and some are missing; sequencing was by immunoSEQ multiplex PCR. The table has roughly 300,000 clones, around 15% seen once. The chain uses TRBV7-2 and TRBJ1-2, with D maybe TRBD1 (6 bases). The sequenced material came from central memory CD4+ T cells from blood. This clonotype originated in a man aged 25-40 years in good health. The chain's CDR3 is CASSLERGWTGYTF. The DNA of the CDR3 is TGTGCCAGCAGCTTAGAAAGGGGGTGGACTGGCTACACCTTC.